This record looks at one T cell receptor (beta chain) sequence and its context. Germline CDR1 and CDR2: SEHNR and FQNEAQ (reference sequence). Deletions cut 2 bases from V and 8 bases from J, with 27 bases between. The CDR3 length is 19 residues. These data come from a study of cytomegalovirus exposure and HLA in healthy donors. Use of 60 Vbeta and 13 Jbeta primers characterized the PCR. Data came from immunoSEQ multiplex PCR; TCRdb stores just in-frame clones and leaves some out. The sample contains 150,000 to 200,000 clones, nearly 80% of which appear only once. The sequenced sample was PBMCs. The rearrangement uses TRBV7-9 and TRBJ1-4; D is possibly TRBD1 (5 bases). The TCR sequence derives from a woman between 25 and 40 years old in good health and CMV-seropositive. CDR3 bases: TGTGCCAGCAGCTTACAGTCCTCCTTAGTCTCGGGGGGAGGCGAAAAACTGTTTTTT. Translation: CASSLQSSLVSGGGEKLFF.